Reported below is one TCR beta chain. This record belongs to a study of shared clonotypes between healthy human individuals. Repertoires were generated with immunoSEQ multiplex PCR, while TCRdb's copy carries only in-frame clones and drops some. In the table there are some 1.5 million clones, 95% to 99% of which are singletons. This receptor was taken from a man aged 25 to 40 in good health. Sample: naive CD4+ T cells sorted from blood. Sample subset: CD45RA+ positively selected.

The CDR3 sequence is CSVVGDRGFTDTQYF. The CDR3 DNA sequence: TGCAGCGTTGTTGGGGACAGGGGGTTCACAGATACGCAGTATTTT. This chain joins TRBV29-1 and TRBJ2-3; 11 bases map to TRBD1. The CDR3 is made up of 15 amino acids. With 4 bases clipped from V and 2 bases from J, the junction kept 5 bases outside the gene matches. In germline, CDR1 is SQVTM, CDR2 ANQGSEA.